These T cell receptor beta chains were read from a single sample in a study of ipilimumab plus nivolumab after autologous stem cell transplantation. Generated by immunoSEQ multiplex PCR, the TCRdb table keeps only in-frame clones and is missing some. The table includes over 75,000 clones, more than 80% detected once. Material: PBMCs, obtained in a trial of ipilimumab plus nivolumab as post-transplant consolidation. The source of these receptors is a male donor with diffuse large B-cell lymphoma. The conserved cysteine and the conserved F or W are not part of the CDR3 here. Fields, in order: V gene, J gene, CDR3 protein.

V: TRBV30
J: TRBJ1-2
CDR3: ACVSSGRGVYGYT

V: TRBV11-3
J: TRBJ2-3
CDR3: ASSSSGGLMRDTQY

V: TRBV27
J: TRBJ2-5
CDR3: ASSPGTSGKETQY

V: TRBV10-3
J: TRBJ2-1
CDR3: AIAQGPYNEQF

V: TRBV18
J: TRBJ1-5
CDR3: ASSPTGGNQPQH

V: TRBV11-2
J: TRBJ1-1
CDR3: ASSSLRTGRNTEAF

V: TRBV7-3
J: TRBJ1-2
CDR3: ASSSSATSSYGYT

V: TRBV5-1
J: TRBJ2-5
CDR3: ASSVFQETQY

V: TRBV11-2
J: TRBJ2-3
CDR3: ASSSLAGGGTDTQY

V: TRBV27
J: TRBJ2-1
CDR3: ASSLSASGGAREQF

V: TRBV4-1
J: TRBJ2-3
CDR3: ASTRDSGTDTQY

V: TRBV6-1
J: TRBJ2-1
CDR3: ATRGGSNEQF

V: TRBV4-1
J: TRBJ1-1
CDR3: ASSQPRDRATEAF

V: TRBV6-6
J: TRBJ1-1
CDR3: AISPGYGEAF

V: TRBV5-1
J: TRBJ2-6
CDR3: ASSYAESGANVLT

V: TRBV7-8
J: TRBJ1-3
CDR3: ASSLRGTGNTIY

V: TRBV6-1
J: TRBJ1-2
CDR3: ASSSGTFGYT

V: TRBV9
J: TRBJ2-3
CDR3: ASSVEATTDTQY

V: TRBV25-1
J: TRBJ2-5
CDR3: ASRPRDRHVPETQY

V: TRBV11-2
J: TRBJ1-6
CDR3: ASSLGGSPLH

V: TRBV29-1
J: TRBJ2-5
CDR3: SVEQETQY

V: TRBV18
J: TRBJ2-5
CDR3: ASSPGQPPVETQY

V: TRBV7-8
J: TRBJ1-1
CDR3: ASTQLAGDTEAF

V: TRBV30
J: TRBJ1-3
CDR3: AWSVGGLGNTIY

V: TRBV9
J: TRBJ2-2
CDR3: ASSVTGTGAFTGELF

V: TRBV7-9
J: TRBJ2-1
CDR3: ASGGISGTEQF

V: TRBV7-2
J: TRBJ2-5
CDR3: ASSKGTTRGETQY